The T cell receptor beta chain under discussion was sequenced for a study of T cell responses to AZD1222 COVID-19 vaccine. Whole-study findings and limits: It was only 6 or 7 AZD1222 recipients who were seropositive at baseline. The donor cohort was predominantly white British with a female majority, and clonal diversity may have been underestimated. Every sample of the repertoires postdated the peak T cell response. Recipients of two AZD1222 doses showed rising Spike-specific TCR breadth and depth.

The CDR3 has 13 residues. V gave up 2 bases and J gave up 6 bases, with 8 bases separating them. Germline V lookup: CDR1 SGHVS, CDR2 FQNEAQ. The protocol was immunoSEQ multiplex PCR, while the TCRdb copy is restricted to in-frame clones and leaves out a portion. The sample holds 150,000 to 200,000 clones; 85% to 95% are singletons and the top ten take over 1%. This clone has only one observation. The antigen remains unidentified. The chain employs TRBV7-8 and TRBJ1-5, with D unresolved. Sequenced here: peripheral blood, sampled on day 0 of AZD1222 vaccination. This sequence was found in an adult in good health. The CDR3 loop is CASSLLNPQPQHF. For the CDR3, the DNA is TGTGCCAGCAGCTTACTGAATCCTCAGCCCCAGCATTTT.